A single sample gave rise to the 20 T cell receptor beta chains below, sequenced in a study of blood T cell repertoires in COVID-19. Clones were sequenced by immunoSEQ multiplex PCR, and TCRdb holds only the in-frame ones, with some missing. The repertoire has fewer than 350,000 clones, 81% of them found once; the top ten carry around 2.9%. Sequenced material: peripheral blood. These TCRs come from an older woman with active or convalescent COVID-19.

The J gene is TRBJ2-1, the V gene TRBV7-9; D is possibly TRBD1 (5 bases). CDR3 size: 13 residues. V lost 1 base, J lost 8 bases, and 9 bases lay in between. Germline V CDR1 and CDR2: SEHNR, FQNEAQ (reference sequence). DNA of the CDR3: TGTGCCAGCAGCTTAGTTCAGGGCTATGAGCAGTTCTTC. This sequence encodes CASSLVQGYEQFF.

DNA for the CDR3: TGTGCCAGCAGTAAGCAGACAGAATACTATGGCTACACCTTC. Translation gives CASSKQTEYYGYTF. V and J are TRBV6-5 and TRBJ1-2, with D tentatively TRBD1 (5 bases). Germline lookup yields CDR1 MNHEY and CDR2 SVGAGI. The CDR3 is 14 residues long. V lost 5 bases, J lost 3 bases, and 13 bases lay in between.

The CDR3 nucleotides are TGCGCCAGCAGCTTGGCCCCCGGTAGGACTAGCGGGGGTCAAGAGACCCAGTACTTC. Its protein is CASSLAPGRTSGGQETQYF. The gene calls are TRBV5-1 and TRBJ2-5; 13 bases fit TRBD2. CDR3 length: 19 residues. V lost 0 bases to trimming and J lost 2 bases; unmatched junction nucleotides: 10. Germline V gene sequence: CDR1 SGHRS, CDR2 YFSETQ.

This clone was observed once. The CDR3 nucleotides read TGCAGCGTTGGGCCAGGGCACACAGATACGCAGTATTTT. This sequence encodes CSVGPGHTDTQYF. This sequence joins TRBV29-1 and TRBJ2-3; a possible D gene is TRBD1 (5 bases). The germline CDR1 and CDR2 sequences are SQVTM and ANQGSEA. This CDR3 has 13 amino acids. Trimming shortened V by 4 bases and J by 2 bases, and 10 bases separated the two germline ends.

This sequence joins TRBV6-2 or TRBV6-3 and TRBJ2-2; 7 bases map to TRBD2. The CDR3 is made up of 13 amino acids. Germline values: CDR1 MNHEY, CDR2 SVGEGT. V lost 4 bases and J lost 5; bases outside the gene matches: 1. CDR3: CASSWGGTGELFF. DNA of the CDR3: TGTGCCAGCAGTTGGGGGGGGACCGGGGAGCTGTTTTTT.

There are a few counts of this clone. The chain joins TRBV19 to TRBJ1-5, with TRBD1 matching 12 bases. J gave up 7 bases and V 4 bases, and 11 bases lay outside the gene matches. This CDR3 is 17 amino acids long. In germline, CDR1 is LNHDA, CDR2 SQIVND (reference sequence). This chain's CDR3 is CASSTYAGTGGSQPQHF. CDR3 nucleotides: TGTGCCAGTAGTACCTATGCCGGGACAGGGGGCAGCCAGCCCCAGCATTTT.

This chain connects TRBV7-3 to TRBJ2-1; 11 bases fit TRBD2. This CDR3 has 17 amino acids. Germline CDR1 is SGHTA and CDR2 is FQGTGA. J was trimmed by 6 bases and V by 2 bases; bases with no gene match: 9. CDR3 in DNA: TGTGCCAGCAGCTTAGGAGTAGCGGGGGGGCCTGGCAATGAGCAGTTCTTC. Amino acid sequence: CASSLGVAGGPGNEQFF.

This rearrangement joins TRBV5-1 to TRBJ1-2; D call uncertain. This CDR3 spans 14 amino acids. The germline V gene has CDR1 SGHRS and CDR2 YFSETQ. The V end lost 0 bases, the J end lost 5 bases, and 11 bases lay between the germline ends. DNA for the CDR3: TGCGCCAGCAGCTTGGCCACAGCCCCATATGGCTACACCTTC. Protein sequence: CASSLATAPYGYTF. Supplemented by reference TRBV5-1 and TRBJ1-2, the full variable domain reads KAGVTQTPRYLIKTRGQQVTLSCSPISGHRSVSWYQQTPGQGLQFLFEYFSETQRNKGNFPGRFSGRQFSNSRSEMNVSTLELGDSALYLCASSLATAPYGYTFGSGTRLTVV.

This chain connects TRBV30 to TRBJ1-4; D unclear. Germline loops: CDR1 GTSNPN, CDR2 SVGIG (reference sequence). The CDR3 totals 15 residues. V was trimmed by 2 bases and J by 0 bases, leaving 10 bases between them. CDR3 in amino acids: CAWSLRGATNEKLFF. The CDR3 DNA sequence: TGTGCCTGGAGTTTACGGGGAGCAACTAATGAAAAACTGTTTTTT.

This rearrangement joins TRBV12-5 to TRBJ2-6, with D possibly TRBD1 on 5 matching bases. The V end lost 0 bases, the J end lost 7 bases, and 25 bases lay between the germline ends. This CDR3 has 20 amino acids. Germline CDR1 LGHNT, CDR2 FRNRAP. The CDR3 DNA is TGTGCTAGTGGTTTGGTAAACAATTCGCCCCCAGGGCTACGAGCCAACGTCCTGACTTTC. This gives the protein CASGLVNNSPPGLRANVLTF.

This chain uses TRBV27 with TRBJ1-6; D is possibly TRBD1 (6 bases). With 2 bases removed from V and 9 bases from J, the gap between germline ends came to 11 bases. Germline CDR1 reads MNHEY; CDR2 reads SMNVEV (reference sequence). The CDR3 runs to 14 residues. CDR3 loop: CASSLGGQGSPLHF. DNA for the CDR3: TGTGCCAGCAGTTTAGGGGGCCAGGGTTCACCCCTCCACTTT.

CDR3 protein: CASSPSGASGNTIYF. Written as DNA, the CDR3 is TGTGCCAGCAGCCCTTCAGGGGCCTCTGGAAACACCATATATTTT. The chain joins TRBV5-5 to TRBJ1-3, with D possibly TRBD1 on 6 matching bases. Deletions cut 4 bases from V and 0 bases from J, with 11 bases between. Per the germline V gene, CDR1 is SGHKS and CDR2 is YYEKEE (reference sequence). The CDR3 spans 15 residues.

The rearrangement links TRBV29-1 to TRBJ1-1; 8 bases align to TRBD1. V was clipped by 7 bases and J by 7 bases; unmatched bases: 8. The germline gives CDR1 SQVTM, CDR2 ANQGSEA. The CDR3 totals 12 residues. CDR3 sequence: CSGRRDRSEAFF. The CDR3 DNA is TGCAGCGGGAGGAGGGACAGGAGTGAAGCTTTCTTT.

The CDR3 protein is CASGTATNEKLFF. DNA for the CDR3: TGTGCCAGTGGGACAGCAACTAATGAAAAACTGTTTTTT. The V gene is TRBV19, the J gene TRBJ1-4, with 7 nucleotides matching TRBD1. With V trimmed by 8 bases and J by 0 bases, 0 bases remained unmatched. From germline, CDR1 is LNHDA and CDR2 SQIVND (reference sequence). The CDR3 is 13 amino acids.

The chain recombines TRBV7-9 with TRBJ2-7; TRBD2 matches at 9 bases. There are 14 residues in the CDR3. The V gene end was trimmed by 1 base and the J gene end by 6 bases; junction bases not matched to a gene: 4. Germline CDR1 and CDR2: SEHNR and FQNEAQ (reference sequence). For the CDR3, the DNA is TGTGCCAGCAGCTTAGGAGCGGGGGGCTTCGAGCAGTACTTC. Its translation is CASSLGAGGFEQYF.

V is TRBV6-2 or TRBV6-3 and J is TRBJ1-5; possible D gene TRBD1, 6 bases. The V end was cut by 6 bases, the J end by 2 bases, with 11 bases between. Germline V CDR1 and CDR2: MNHEY, SVGEGT. This CDR3 contains 14 residues. As DNA, the CDR3 is TGTGCCAGCAGGCCTAACAGGGGCAATCAGCCCCAGCATTTT. Amino acids: CASRPNRGNQPQHF.

The chain employs TRBV19 and TRBJ1-1; 9 bases are a match to TRBD1. Trimming took 5 bases from V and 5 from J; bases not matched to a gene: 6. The germline gives CDR1 LNHDA, CDR2 SQIVND (reference sequence). This CDR3 is built from 14 residues. The CDR3 protein is CASSYRGRGTEAFF. For the CDR3, the DNA is TGTGCCAGTAGTTACAGGGGGCGAGGAACTGAAGCTTTCTTT.

This clone came up once. This rearrangement joins TRBV7-9 to TRBJ2-1; 7 bases fit TRBD2. Germline assignment: CDR1 SEHNR and CDR2 FQNEAQ (reference sequence). Trimming took 8 bases from V and 4 from J; bases not matched to a gene: 8. The CDR3 length is 14 residues. The CDR3 reads CASWEGYRYNEQFF. The CDR3 DNA follows: TGTGCCAGCTGGGAGGGATACAGGTACAATGAGCAGTTCTTC.

This clone appeared a single time. This sequence joins TRBV29-1 and TRBJ2-1; 15 positions agree with TRBD2. Germline-derived CDR1 and CDR2 are SQVTM and ANQGSEA. The CDR3 extends over 16 amino acids. The J segment lost 5 bases and the V segment lost 6 bases, leaving 8 bases of the junction unmatched. The chain's CDR3 is CSVAGTSGGINNEQFF. The CDR3 coding sequence is TGCAGCGTCGCCGGGACTAGCGGGGGGATTAACAATGAGCAGTTCTTC.

The V call is TRBV25-1, the J call TRBJ1-2; a possible D gene is TRBD1 (5 bases). V gave up 1 base and J gave up 1 base, with 13 bases separating them. The CDR3 has 16 residues. Germline V gives CDR1 MGHDK, CDR2 SYGVNS. The CDR3 loop reads CASSESGGRINYGYTF. Here the CDR3 DNA reads TGTGCCAGCAGTGAATCGGGGGGTCGAATTAACTATGGCTACACCTTC.